The 2 T cell receptor beta chains reported below all come from one sample, sequenced in a study of blood T cell repertoires in COVID-19. Assay used: immunoSEQ multiplex PCR; TCRdb lists only in-frame clones, some missing. The sample lists more than 150,000 clones; 70% to 90% were seen once. Sequenced material: peripheral blood. These receptors originate from a man between 70 and 80 years old with active or convalescent COVID-19.

The chain recombines TRBV10-3 with TRBJ1-2; tentative D call: TRBD1 (6 bases). CDR1 is ENHRY and CDR2 is SYGVKD in the germline V gene. Deletions cut 7 bases from V and 5 bases from J, with 17 bases between. The CDR3 consists of 14 residues. In DNA form, the CDR3 reads TGTGCCATCACCGAGCTGGACAGTGGATATGGCTACACCTTC. This sequence encodes CAITELDSGYGYTF.

The rearrangement links TRBV5-1 to TRBJ1-5; possible D gene TRBD1, 5 bases. This CDR3 has 15 amino acids. Germline V lookup: CDR1 SGHRS, CDR2 YFSETQ. Trimming removed 1 base from V and 5 bases from J, with 13 bases in between. DNA for the CDR3: TGCGCCAGCAGCTTGTGGGGGGAAGAGGATCAGCCCCAGCATTTT. This encodes CASSLWGEEDQPQHF.